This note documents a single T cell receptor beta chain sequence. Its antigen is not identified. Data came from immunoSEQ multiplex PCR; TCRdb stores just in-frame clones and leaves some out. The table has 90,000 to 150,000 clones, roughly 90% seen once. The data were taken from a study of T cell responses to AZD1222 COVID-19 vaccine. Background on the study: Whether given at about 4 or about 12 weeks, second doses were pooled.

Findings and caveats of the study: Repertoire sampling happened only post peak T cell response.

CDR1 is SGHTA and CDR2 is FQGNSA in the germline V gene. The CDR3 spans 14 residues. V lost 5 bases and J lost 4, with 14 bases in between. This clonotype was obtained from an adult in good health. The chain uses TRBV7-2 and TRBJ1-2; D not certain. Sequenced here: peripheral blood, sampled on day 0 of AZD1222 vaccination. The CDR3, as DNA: TGTGCCAGCAGCCCCTACCAACGGAGCTATGGCTACACCTTC. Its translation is CASSPYQRSYGYTF.